The clone carrying this T cell receptor (beta chain) was seen a few times. V shed 4 bases, J shed 4 bases, and the junction held 9 bases outside the gene matches. Germline V gene sequence: CDR1 SGDLS, CDR2 YYNGEE. This CDR3 comprises 16 residues. Profiling relied on immunoSEQ multiplex PCR, and the TCRdb table lists in-frame clones only, not all of them. The sample includes approximately 70,000 clones, 91% of them seen just once. The data belong to a study of technical replicates of blood from a few donors. The receptor comes from a human donor in good health. Some clones in this sample may be carry-over from other donors' samples. The J gene is TRBJ1-1, the V gene TRBV9, with 11 bases matching TRBD1. The sample consisted of T cells isolated from PBMCs. The CDR3: CASSLTSGTGGTEAFF. The CDR3 DNA reads TGTGCCAGCAGCCTCACCTCCGGGACAGGGGGCACTGAAGCTTTCTTT.